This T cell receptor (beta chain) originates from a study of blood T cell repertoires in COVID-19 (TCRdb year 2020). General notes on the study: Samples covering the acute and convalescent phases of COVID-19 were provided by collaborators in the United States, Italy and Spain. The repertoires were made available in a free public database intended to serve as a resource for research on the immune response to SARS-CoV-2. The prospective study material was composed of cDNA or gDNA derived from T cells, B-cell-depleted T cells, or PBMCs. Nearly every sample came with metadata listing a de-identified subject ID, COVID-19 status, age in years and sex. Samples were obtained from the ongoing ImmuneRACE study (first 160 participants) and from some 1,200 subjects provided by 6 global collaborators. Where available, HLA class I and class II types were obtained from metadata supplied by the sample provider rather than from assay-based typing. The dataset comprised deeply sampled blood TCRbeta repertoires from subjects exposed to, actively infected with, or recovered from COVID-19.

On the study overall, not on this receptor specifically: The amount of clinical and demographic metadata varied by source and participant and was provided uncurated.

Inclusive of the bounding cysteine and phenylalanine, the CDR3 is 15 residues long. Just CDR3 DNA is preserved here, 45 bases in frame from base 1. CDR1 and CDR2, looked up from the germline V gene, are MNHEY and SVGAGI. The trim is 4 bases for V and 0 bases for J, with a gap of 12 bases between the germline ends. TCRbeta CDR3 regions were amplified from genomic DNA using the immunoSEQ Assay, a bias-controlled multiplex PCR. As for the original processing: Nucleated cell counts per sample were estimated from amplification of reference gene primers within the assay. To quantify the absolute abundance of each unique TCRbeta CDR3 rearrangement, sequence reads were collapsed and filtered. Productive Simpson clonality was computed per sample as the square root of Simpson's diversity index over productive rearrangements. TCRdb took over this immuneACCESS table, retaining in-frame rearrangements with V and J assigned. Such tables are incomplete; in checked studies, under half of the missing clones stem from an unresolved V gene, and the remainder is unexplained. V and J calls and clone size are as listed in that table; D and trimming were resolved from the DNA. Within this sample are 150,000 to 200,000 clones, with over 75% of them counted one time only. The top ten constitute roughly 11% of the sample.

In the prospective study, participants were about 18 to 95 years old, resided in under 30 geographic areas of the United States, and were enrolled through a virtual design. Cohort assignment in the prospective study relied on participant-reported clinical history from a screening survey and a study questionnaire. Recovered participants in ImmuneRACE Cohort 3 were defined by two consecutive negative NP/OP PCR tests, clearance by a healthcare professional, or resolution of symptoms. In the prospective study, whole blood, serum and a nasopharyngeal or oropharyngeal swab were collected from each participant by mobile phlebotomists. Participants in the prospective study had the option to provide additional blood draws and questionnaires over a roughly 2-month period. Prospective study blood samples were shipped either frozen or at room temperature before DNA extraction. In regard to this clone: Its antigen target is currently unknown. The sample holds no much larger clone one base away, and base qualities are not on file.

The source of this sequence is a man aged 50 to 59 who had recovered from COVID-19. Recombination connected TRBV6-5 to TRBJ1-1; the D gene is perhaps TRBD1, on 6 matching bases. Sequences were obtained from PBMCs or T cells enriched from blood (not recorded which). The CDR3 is CASSFQGQVNTEAFF. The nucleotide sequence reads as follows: TGTGCCAGCAGTTTCCAGGGGCAGGTGAACACTGAAGCTTTCTTT.